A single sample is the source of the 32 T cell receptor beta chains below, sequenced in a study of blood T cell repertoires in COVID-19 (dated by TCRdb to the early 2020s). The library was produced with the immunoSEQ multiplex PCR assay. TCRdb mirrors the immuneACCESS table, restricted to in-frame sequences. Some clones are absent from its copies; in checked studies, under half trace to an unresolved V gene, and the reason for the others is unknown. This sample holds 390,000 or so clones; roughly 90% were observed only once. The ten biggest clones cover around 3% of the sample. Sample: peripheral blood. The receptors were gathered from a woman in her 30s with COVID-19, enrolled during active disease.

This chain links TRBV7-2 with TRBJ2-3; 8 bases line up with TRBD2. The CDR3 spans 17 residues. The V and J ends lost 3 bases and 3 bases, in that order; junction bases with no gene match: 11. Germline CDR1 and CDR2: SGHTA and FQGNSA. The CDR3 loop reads CASSFLSSGGRTDTQYF. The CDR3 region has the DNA TGTGCCAGCAGCTTCCTTTCCTCGGGGGGGCGAACAGATACGCAGTATTTT.

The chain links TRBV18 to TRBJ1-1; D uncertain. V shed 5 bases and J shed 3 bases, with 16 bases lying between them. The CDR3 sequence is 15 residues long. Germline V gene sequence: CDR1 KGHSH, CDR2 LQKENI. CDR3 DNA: TGTGCCAGCTCAAGTTCCGCGGGTGGGGACACTGAAGCTTTCTTT. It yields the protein CASSSSAGGDTEAFF.

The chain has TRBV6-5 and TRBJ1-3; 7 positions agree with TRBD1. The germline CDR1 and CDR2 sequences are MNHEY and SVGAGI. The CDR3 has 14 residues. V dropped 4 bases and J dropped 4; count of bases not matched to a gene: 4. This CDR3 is CASSLTGFGNTIYF. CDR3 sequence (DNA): TGTGCCAGCAGTTTGACAGGGTTCGGAAACACCATATATTTT.

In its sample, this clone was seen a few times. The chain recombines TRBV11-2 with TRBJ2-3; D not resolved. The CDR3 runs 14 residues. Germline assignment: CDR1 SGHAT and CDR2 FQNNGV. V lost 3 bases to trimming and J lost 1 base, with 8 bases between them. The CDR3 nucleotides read TGTGCCAGCAGCTTTGGGCTCCGCACAGATACGCAGTATTTT. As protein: CASSFGLRTDTQYF.

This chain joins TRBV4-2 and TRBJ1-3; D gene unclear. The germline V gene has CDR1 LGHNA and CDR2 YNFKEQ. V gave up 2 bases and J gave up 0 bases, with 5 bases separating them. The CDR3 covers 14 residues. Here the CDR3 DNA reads TGTGCCAGCAGCCAACTACGCTCTGGAAACACCATATATTTT. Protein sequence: CASSQLRSGNTIYF.

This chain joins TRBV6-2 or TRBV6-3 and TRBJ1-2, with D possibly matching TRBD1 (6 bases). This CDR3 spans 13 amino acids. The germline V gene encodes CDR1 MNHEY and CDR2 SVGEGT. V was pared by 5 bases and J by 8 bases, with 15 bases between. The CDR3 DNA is TGTGCCAGCAGTAACACCAGGGGCGAGGGCTACACCTTC. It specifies CASSNTRGEGYTF.

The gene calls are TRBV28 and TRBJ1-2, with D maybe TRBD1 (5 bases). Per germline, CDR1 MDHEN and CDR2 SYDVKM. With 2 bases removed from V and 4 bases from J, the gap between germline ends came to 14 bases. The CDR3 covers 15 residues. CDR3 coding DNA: TGTGCCAGCAGTTTAGGAGACTACGGGGGCTATGGCTACACCTTC. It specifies CASSLGDYGGYGYTF.

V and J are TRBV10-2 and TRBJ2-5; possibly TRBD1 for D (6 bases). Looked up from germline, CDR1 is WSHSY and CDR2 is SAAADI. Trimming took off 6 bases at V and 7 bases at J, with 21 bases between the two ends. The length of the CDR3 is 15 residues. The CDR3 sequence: CASRETGTTSGTQYF. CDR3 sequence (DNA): TGCGCCAGCAGGGAGACCGGGACAACCAGTGGGACCCAGTACTTC.

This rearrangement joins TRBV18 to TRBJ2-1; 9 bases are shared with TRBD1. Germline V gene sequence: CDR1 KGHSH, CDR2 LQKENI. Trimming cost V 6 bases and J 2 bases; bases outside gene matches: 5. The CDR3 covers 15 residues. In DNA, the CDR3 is TGTGCCAGCTCCCTAGGACAGGGGCCCTACAATGAGCAGTTCTTC. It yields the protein CASSLGQGPYNEQFF.

The CDR3: CASSYSARRDLAGGNEQFF. The DNA of the CDR3 is TGTGCCAGCAGTTACTCGGCACGGCGGGATCTCGCGGGGGGCAATGAGCAGTTCTTC. The chain joins TRBV6-2 or TRBV6-3 to TRBJ2-1, with 8 bases identical to TRBD2. The CDR3 has 19 residues. From germline, CDR1 is MNHEY and CDR2 SVGEGT. Trimming removed 0 bases from V and 6 bases from J; junction bases left unmatched: 16.

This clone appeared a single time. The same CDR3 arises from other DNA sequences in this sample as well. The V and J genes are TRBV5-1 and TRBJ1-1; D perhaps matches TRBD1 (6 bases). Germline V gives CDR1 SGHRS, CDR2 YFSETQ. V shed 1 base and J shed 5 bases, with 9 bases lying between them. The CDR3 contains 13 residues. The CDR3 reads CASSLTGSTEAFF. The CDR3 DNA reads TGCGCCAGCAGCTTGACAGGGTCAACTGAAGCTTTCTTT.

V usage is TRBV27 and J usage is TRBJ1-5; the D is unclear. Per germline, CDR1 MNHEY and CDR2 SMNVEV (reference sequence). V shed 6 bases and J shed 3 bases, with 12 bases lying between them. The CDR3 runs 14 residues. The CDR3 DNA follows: TGTGCCAGCAGCTCCGGCGGGAACAATCAGCCCCAGCATTTT. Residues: CASSSGGNNQPQHF.

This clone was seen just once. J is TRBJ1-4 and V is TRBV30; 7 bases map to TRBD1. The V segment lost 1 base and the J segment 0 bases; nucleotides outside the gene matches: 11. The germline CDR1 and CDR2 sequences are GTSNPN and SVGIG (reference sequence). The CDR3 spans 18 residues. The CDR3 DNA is TGTGCCTGGAGTGCCCTAACAGGGGATTGGGCAACTAATGAAAAACTGTTTTTT. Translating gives CAWSALTGDWATNEKLFF.

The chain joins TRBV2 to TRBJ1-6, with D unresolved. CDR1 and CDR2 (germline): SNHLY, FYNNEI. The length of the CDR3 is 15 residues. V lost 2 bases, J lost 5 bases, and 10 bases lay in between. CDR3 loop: CASSERGQDNSPLHF. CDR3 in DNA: TGTGCCAGCAGTGAACGCGGGCAGGATAATTCACCCCTCCACTTT.

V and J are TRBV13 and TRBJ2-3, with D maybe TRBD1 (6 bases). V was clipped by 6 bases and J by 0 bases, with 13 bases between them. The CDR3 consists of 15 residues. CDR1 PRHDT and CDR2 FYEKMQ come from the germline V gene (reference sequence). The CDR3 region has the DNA TGTGCCAGCAGAACCGACAGGTCTAGCACAGATACGCAGTATTTT. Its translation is CASRTDRSSTDTQYF. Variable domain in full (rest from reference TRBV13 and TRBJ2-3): AAGVIQSPRHLIKEKRETATLKCYPIPRHDTVYWYQQGPGQDPQFLISFYEKMQSDKGSIPDRFSAQQFSDYHSELNMSSLELGDSALYFCASRTDRSSTDTQYFGPGTRLTVL.

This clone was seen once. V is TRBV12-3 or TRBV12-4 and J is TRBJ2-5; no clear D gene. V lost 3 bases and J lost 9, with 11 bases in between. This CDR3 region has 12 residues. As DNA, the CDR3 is TGTGCCAGCAGTTTTCCCCTAGGCCCCCAGTACTTC. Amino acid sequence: CASSFPLGPQYF.

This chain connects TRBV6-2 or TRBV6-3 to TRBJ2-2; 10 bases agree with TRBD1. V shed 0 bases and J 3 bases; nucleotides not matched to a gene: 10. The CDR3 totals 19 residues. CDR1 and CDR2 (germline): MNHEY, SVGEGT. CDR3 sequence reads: CASSYSSGTGAFDTGELFF. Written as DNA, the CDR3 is TGTGCCAGCAGTTACTCCTCAGGGACAGGGGCGTTCGACACCGGGGAGCTGTTTTTT.

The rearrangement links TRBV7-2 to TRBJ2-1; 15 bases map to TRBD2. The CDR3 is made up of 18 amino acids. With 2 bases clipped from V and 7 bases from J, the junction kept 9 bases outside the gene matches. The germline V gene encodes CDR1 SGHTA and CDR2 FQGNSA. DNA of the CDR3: TGTGCCAGCAGCTTAAGGCGGACTAGCGGGGGGGGGATGAATGAGCAGTTCTTC. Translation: CASSLRRTSGGGMNEQFF.

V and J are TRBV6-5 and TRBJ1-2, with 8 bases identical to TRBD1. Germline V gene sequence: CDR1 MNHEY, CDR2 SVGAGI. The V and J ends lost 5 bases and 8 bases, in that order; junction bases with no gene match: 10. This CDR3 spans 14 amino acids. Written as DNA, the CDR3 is TGTGCCAGCAGTCCGGGACAGGCATCGAGGGGCTACACCTTC. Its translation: CASSPGQASRGYTF.

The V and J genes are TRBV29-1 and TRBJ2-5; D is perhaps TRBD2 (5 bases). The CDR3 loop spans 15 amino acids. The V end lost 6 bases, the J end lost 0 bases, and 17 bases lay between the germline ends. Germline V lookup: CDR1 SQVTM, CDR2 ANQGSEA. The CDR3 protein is CSVRKSGLDQETQYF. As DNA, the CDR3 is TGCAGCGTGAGAAAATCCGGACTCGACCAAGAGACCCAGTACTTC.

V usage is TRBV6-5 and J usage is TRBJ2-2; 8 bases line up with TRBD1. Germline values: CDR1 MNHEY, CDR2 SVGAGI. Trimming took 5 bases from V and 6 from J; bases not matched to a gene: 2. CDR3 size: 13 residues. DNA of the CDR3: TGTGCCAGCAGTCGGACAGGGCCCGGGGAGCTGTTTTTT. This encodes CASSRTGPGELFF.

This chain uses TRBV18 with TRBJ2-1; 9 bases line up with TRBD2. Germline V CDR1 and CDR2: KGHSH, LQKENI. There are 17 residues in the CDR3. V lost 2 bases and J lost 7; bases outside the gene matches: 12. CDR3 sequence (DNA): TGTGCCAGCTCACCATACCCAGGGCAAGCGGGGGGTAATGAGCAGTTCTTC. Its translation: CASSPYPGQAGGNEQFF.

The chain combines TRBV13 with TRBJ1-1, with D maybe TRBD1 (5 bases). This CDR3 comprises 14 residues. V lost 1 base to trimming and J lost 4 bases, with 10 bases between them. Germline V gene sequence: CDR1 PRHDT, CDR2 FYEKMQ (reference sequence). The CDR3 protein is CASSLEEGSTEAFF. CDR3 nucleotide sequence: TGTGCCAGCAGCTTAGAGGAGGGGAGCACTGAAGCTTTCTTT.

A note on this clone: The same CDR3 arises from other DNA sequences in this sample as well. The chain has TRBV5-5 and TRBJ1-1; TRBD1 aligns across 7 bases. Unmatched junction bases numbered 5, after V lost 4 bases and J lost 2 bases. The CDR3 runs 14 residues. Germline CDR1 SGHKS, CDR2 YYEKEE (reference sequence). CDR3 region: CASSIRTGNTEAFF. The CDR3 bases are TGTGCCAGCAGCATACGGACAGGAAACACTGAAGCTTTCTTT.

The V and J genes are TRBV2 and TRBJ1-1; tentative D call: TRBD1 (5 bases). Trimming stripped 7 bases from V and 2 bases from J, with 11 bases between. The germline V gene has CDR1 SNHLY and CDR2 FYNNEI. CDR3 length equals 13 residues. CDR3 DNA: TGTGCCAGCAAAGACAGCCTCAACACTGAAGCTTTCTTT. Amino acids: CASKDSLNTEAFF.

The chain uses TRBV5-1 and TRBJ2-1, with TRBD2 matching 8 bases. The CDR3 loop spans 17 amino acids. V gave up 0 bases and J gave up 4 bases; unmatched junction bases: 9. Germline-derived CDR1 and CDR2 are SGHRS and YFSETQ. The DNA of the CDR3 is TGCGCCAGCAGCTTGGTCGCGGGAGGTCCTAATTACAATGAGCAGTTCTTC. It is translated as CASSLVAGGPNYNEQFF.

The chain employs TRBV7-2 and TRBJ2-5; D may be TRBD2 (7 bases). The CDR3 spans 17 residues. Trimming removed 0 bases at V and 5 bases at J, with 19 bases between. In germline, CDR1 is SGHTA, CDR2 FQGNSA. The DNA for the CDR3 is TGTGCCAGCAGCTTAGCCGGGGCGGGGGCTGGTTCGGAGACCCAGTACTTC. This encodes CASSLAGAGAGSETQYF.

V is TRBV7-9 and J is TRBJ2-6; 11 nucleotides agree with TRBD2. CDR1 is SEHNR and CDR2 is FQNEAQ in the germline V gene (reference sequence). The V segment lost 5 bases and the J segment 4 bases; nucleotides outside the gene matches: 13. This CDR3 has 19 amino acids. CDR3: CASSHPPGLAGSGANVLTF. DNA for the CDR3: TGTGCCAGCAGCCACCCCCCCGGACTAGCGGGTTCCGGGGCCAACGTCCTGACTTTC.

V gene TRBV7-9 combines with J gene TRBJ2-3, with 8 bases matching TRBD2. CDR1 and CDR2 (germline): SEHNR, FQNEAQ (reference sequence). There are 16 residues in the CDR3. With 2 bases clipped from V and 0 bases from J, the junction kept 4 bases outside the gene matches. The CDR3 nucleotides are TGTGCCAGCAGCTTATCCGGGAGGGCCAGCACAGATACGCAGTATTTT. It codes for CASSLSGRASTDTQYF. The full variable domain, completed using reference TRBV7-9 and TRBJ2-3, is DTGVSQNPRHKITKRGQNVTFRCDPISEHNRLYWYRQTLGQGPEFLTYFQNEAQLEKSRLLSDRFSAERPKGSFSTLEIQRTEQGDSAMYLCASSLSGRASTDTQYFGPGTRLTVL.

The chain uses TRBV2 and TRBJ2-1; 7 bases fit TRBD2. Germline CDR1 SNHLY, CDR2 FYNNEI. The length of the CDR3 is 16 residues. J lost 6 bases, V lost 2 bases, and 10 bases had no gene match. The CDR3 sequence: CASSEKRDPTINEQFF. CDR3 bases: TGTGCCAGCAGTGAAAAGCGGGATCCTACTATCAATGAGCAGTTCTTC.

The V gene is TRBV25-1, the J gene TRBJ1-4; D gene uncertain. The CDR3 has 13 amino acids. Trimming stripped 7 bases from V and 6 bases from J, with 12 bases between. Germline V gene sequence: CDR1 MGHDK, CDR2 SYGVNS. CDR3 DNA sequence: TGTGCCAGCATAGGGTCCGGGGATGAAAAACTGTTTTTT. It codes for CASIGSGDEKLFF. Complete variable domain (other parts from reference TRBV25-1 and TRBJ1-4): EADIYQTPRYLVIGTGKKITLECSQTMGHDKMYWYQQDPGMELHLIHYSYGVNSTEKGDLSSESTVSRIRTEHFPLTLESARPSHTSQYLCASIGSGDEKLFFGSGTQLSVL.

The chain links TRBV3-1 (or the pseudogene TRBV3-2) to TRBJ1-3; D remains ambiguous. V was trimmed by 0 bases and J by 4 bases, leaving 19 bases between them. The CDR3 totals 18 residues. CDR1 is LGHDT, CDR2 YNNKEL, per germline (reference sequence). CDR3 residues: CASSQDRVDMSFGNTIYF. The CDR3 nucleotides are TGTGCCAGCAGCCAAGATCGGGTAGATATGAGCTTCGGAAACACCATATATTTT.